The rows below give T cell receptor beta chains drawn from one sample of a study of shared clonotypes between healthy human individuals. Repertoires were generated with immunoSEQ multiplex PCR, while TCRdb's copy carries only in-frame clones and drops some. This sample yields around 1.9 million clones, of which 93% are seen a single time; around 1.7% belongs to the top ten. The material sequenced was naive CD8+ T cells from PBMCs. The receptors were sampled from a man aged 18 to 30 in good health. Some clones in this sample may be carry-over from other donors' samples. Each CDR3 is given with its conserved first and last residue. The order of the fields is V gene, clone size, CDR3 protein. Not every row has a clone size; where given, it reads once, few, many or a size class.

V gene: TRBV28; clone size: NA; CDR3 protein: CASSPKRGRDTEAFF
V gene: TRBV9; clone size: NA; CDR3 protein: CASSASRTGPNYGYTF
V gene: TRBV4-1; clone size: few; CDR3 protein: CASSSTPGQENTEAFF
V gene: TRBV5-8; clone size: NA; CDR3 protein: CASRPQGSSYEQYF
V gene: TRBV6-5; clone size: NA; CDR3 protein: CASSHVRGGEKQHF
V gene: TRBV5-6; clone size: NA; CDR3 protein: CASSLGGNSNQPQHF
V gene: TRBV2; clone size: NA; CDR3 protein: CASSDRPIYNEQFF
V gene: TRBV27; clone size: NA; CDR3 protein: CASRVLGGPSYEQYF
V gene: TRBV19; clone size: few; CDR3 protein: CASSILPNYGYTF
V gene: TRBV19; clone size: NA; CDR3 protein: CASSIPSYTEAFF
V gene: TRBV29-1; clone size: NA; CDR3 protein: CSARVVGANVLTF
V gene: TRBV10-3; clone size: NA; CDR3 protein: CAISSRTEETQYF
V gene: TRBV7-9; clone size: NA; CDR3 protein: CASSLAGSYNEQFF
V gene: TRBV15; clone size: NA; CDR3 protein: CATSRGTSYEQYF
V gene: TRBV7-3; clone size: NA; CDR3 protein: CASSLGTGGELFF
V gene: TRBV5-1; clone size: NA; CDR3 protein: CASSPGTGTYEQYF
V gene: TRBV30; clone size: NA; CDR3 protein: CAWSVGTGGSYEQYF
V gene: TRBV9; clone size: once; CDR3 protein: CASSVEGANYGYTF
V gene: TRBV2; clone size: NA; CDR3 protein: CASRAGGLDEQFF
V gene: TRBV11-2; clone size: NA; CDR3 protein: CASSLGGRKVDTQYF
V gene: TRBV6-5; clone size: NA; CDR3 protein: CASSSRGYDEKLFF
V gene: TRBV2; clone size: once; CDR3 protein: CASDGTAPTGELFF
V gene: TRBV5-1; clone size: NA; CDR3 protein: CASSLAASGTYEQYF
V gene: TRBV5-6; clone size: NA; CDR3 protein: CASSFKETNYGYTF
V gene: TRBV19; clone size: NA; CDR3 protein: CASSMVSGTDTQYF
V gene: TRBV27; clone size: NA; CDR3 protein: CASSIGRWNEQFF
V gene: TRBV5-1; clone size: NA; CDR3 protein: CASSPIRGRGTGELFF
V gene: TRBV28; clone size: NA; CDR3 protein: CASSLSLYNEQFF
V gene: TRBV9; clone size: NA; CDR3 protein: CASSADMGSYNEQFF
V gene: TRBV25-1; clone size: few; CDR3 protein: CASSEGTEAFF
V gene: TRBV19; clone size: once; CDR3 protein: CASSPRTRDEQYF
V gene: TRBV6-5; clone size: few; CDR3 protein: CASTTGTEAFF
V gene: TRBV2; clone size: NA; CDR3 protein: CASRARGAGVADTQYF
V gene: TRBV29-1; clone size: NA; CDR3 protein: CRGESSYNEQFF
V gene: TRBV4-1; clone size: NA; CDR3 protein: CASSQEKRSSYNEQFF
V gene: TRBV28; clone size: NA; CDR3 protein: CASSPVGGFRTEAFF
V gene: TRBV30; clone size: NA; CDR3 protein: CAWQTSSNTGELFF
V gene: TRBV6-1; clone size: NA; CDR3 protein: CASSESIGPKFQPQHF
V gene: TRBV5-4; clone size: NA; CDR3 protein: CASSTSAVRSAYEQYF